This T cell receptor (beta chain) was documented in a study of T cell repertoires in cytomegalovirus infection. On the study more broadly: Indications came from public TCR beta signatures; they pointed to CMV infection and to a matching HLA type. General study findings and limits: HLA-C-restricted CMV clonotypes gave the most frequent clonotype in two of eight donors. There were carriers of CMV plus the relevant HLA, and cumulative public TCR beta family frequency identified them.

This clonotype has just a few counts. Its specificity is not known. TCRdb reprocessed the reads with MiXCR, giving one entry per CDR3 protein. The data contain about 300,000 distinct CDR3 sequences, 20% to 30% of them singletons. The sample comprised PBMCs. This clonotype was sampled from a human donor in good health (CMV status not recorded). Some clones in this sample may be carry-over from other donors' samples.

In DNA, the CDR3 is TGTGCCAGCAGCCCCGGGGCTGTGGGGACCTACGAGCAGTACTTC. This encodes CASSPGAVGTYEQYF. The chain recombines TRBV7-2 with TRBJ2-7; either TRBD1 or TRBD2 may supply D (5 bases each). Trimming removed 5 bases at V and 2 bases at J, with 16 bases between. From germline, CDR1 is SGHTA and CDR2 FQGNSA. The CDR3 consists of 15 residues.